This T cell receptor (beta chain) originates from a study of post-analysis software for immune sequencing data. Study-level information: The disease courses covered relapsing-remitting, secondary progressive and progressive-relapsing multiple sclerosis.

Libraries were made from TCR beta cDNA, and they carried unique molecular identifiers. Once roughly 0.9 to 11 million T cells were used, roughly 500,000 cDNA molecules resulted. MiXCR was run by TCRdb on the PCR reads, yielding one entry per CDR3 protein. The top ten hold 0.5% to 0.6% of the sample, which has hundreds of thousands of distinct CDR3 sequences, just under 30% seen once. This clonotype was picked up a small number of times. Its antigen is still unknown. General observations from the study: Relative to controls, patients had five TRBV segments at higher frequency, with TRBV5-6, TRBV5-1 and TRBV20-1 among these. Samples from a shared batch, those prepared together, strongly co-clustered by F measure. Multiple sclerosis patients showed significantly lower normalized Chao1 diversity than controls did.

The V end lost 3 bases, the J end lost 4 bases, and 18 bases lay between the germline ends. The CDR3 totals 16 residues. The V gene's germline CDR1 is SQVTM and CDR2 ANQGSEA. The J gene is TRBJ2-2, the V gene TRBV29-1; D perhaps matches TRBD2 (5 bases). Source material: blood. The origin of this receptor is a girl aged 10 to 17 with multiple sclerosis. Here the CDR3 DNA reads TGCAGCGTTGATATGTCGGCCCGAGGAGGCACCGGGGAGCTGTTTTTT. Its translation: CSVDMSARGGTGELFF.